This record concerns one TCR beta chain sequence. The sample comes from a study of blood T cell repertoires in COVID-19. Study background: The United States, Italy and Spain were the sources of the acute and convalescent COVID-19 samples. T cells, B-cell-depleted T cells, or PBMCs supplied cDNA or gDNA.

Study processing details: Nucleated cell counts were estimated from reference gene primer amplification. This table comes from immunoSEQ multiplex PCR, and its TCRdb copy is limited to in-frame clones, with some not included. That table furnishes V, J and clone size, whereas the DNA furnished D and trimming. Of around 250,000 clones listed, 70% to 90% are singletons. Germline V gene lookup returns CDR1 SGHVS and CDR2 FNYEAQ. The CDR3 sequence is 14 residues long. V lost 3 bases and J lost 2; bases outside the gene matches: 0. The source is a man in his 60s with acute or convalescent COVID-19. V is TRBV7-6 and J is TRBJ1-5, with 8 bases that match TRBD1. Sequenced input: peripheral blood. CDR3 loop: CASSLGQGNQPQHF. CDR3 nucleotide sequence: TGTGCCAGCAGCTTGGGACAGGGCAATCAGCCCCAGCATTTT.